This T cell receptor beta chain was found in a study of PD-L1 blockade in urothelial cancer. About the research overall: Blood drawn 3 weeks (second dose) and 6 weeks after treatment start was analyzed. Blood-derived samples held a median 141,255 T cells.

Clones were sequenced by immunoSEQ multiplex PCR, and TCRdb holds only the in-frame ones, with some missing. The sample holds approximately 50,000 clones, about 86% seen once. Time point denoted: pretreatment peripheral blood. Pretreatment and on-treatment blood mononuclear cell samples were taken, totaling between 1 and 8 time points per patient. The CDR3 sequence is 18 residues long. Germline CDR1 MNHEY, CDR2 SMNVEV (reference sequence). Trimming removed 4 bases from V and 1 base from J; junction bases left unmatched: 11. The origin of this receptor is a man aged 55-75 years with urothelial cancer. The source was PBMCs, collected around atezolizumab (anti-PD-L1) treatment. This chain connects TRBV27 to TRBJ1-5; TRBD1 aligns across 9 bases. The CDR3 loop reads CASSSINRGLGSNQPQHF. CDR3 DNA: TGTGCCAGCAGTTCCATAAACAGGGGGCTGGGGAGCAATCAGCCCCAGCATTTT.